Sequencing of this TCR beta chain was carried out in a study of shared clonotypes between healthy human individuals. After removal of 1 base from V and 6 bases from J, the junction contained 9 bases not matched to a gene. Germline values: CDR1 KGHSY, CDR2 FQNENV. The CDR3 is 16 residues long. This clone was picked up a small number of times. Donors included only healthy HIV-negative adults lacking recent acute infections or vaccinations. Those who donated, Caucasian adults without exception, all lived in Nashville, Tennessee. Several immunoSEQ plates held equal portions of the genomic DNA taken from each subset. Clones were sequenced by immunoSEQ multiplex PCR, and TCRdb holds only the in-frame ones, with some missing. Here the sample spans 650,000 to 800,000 clones, over 60% being singletons.

The chain employs TRBV16 and TRBJ2-3; 8 nucleotides match TRBD2. Sequencing was done on a sample of memory CD4+ T cells sorted from blood. The subset: CD45RA-negative fraction. This TCR derives from a woman in her 30s in good health. Here the CDR3 DNA reads TGTGCCAGCAGCCAATTTGAGGCGGGGGGCGTCGATACGCAGTATTTT. The encoded protein is CASSQFEAGGVDTQYF.